The 21 T cell receptor beta chains below were found in one sample sequenced in a study of blood T cell repertoires in COVID-19. The protocol was immunoSEQ multiplex PCR, while the TCRdb copy is restricted to in-frame clones and leaves out a portion. The sample has 650,000 to 800,000 clones; about 87% are singletons. The specimen was peripheral blood. Receptor source: a woman aged 18-35 years with acute or convalescent COVID-19.

The rearrangement links TRBV21-1 to TRBJ1-1; the DNA was not used to check the table's D call, TRBD1. TRBV21-1 is given as a pseudogene. CDR3 size: 16 residues. DNA for the CDR3: TGTGCCAGCAGCCCCCGATGGACAGGGGAGGACACTGAAGCTTTCTTT. It encodes CASSPRWTGEDTEAFF.

This chain connects TRBV19 to TRBJ2-4; D remains unclear. The V gene lost 8 bases and the J gene lost 2 bases, with 13 bases spanning the gap. The CDR3 runs to 14 residues. Germline CDR1 reads LNHDA; CDR2 reads SQIVND (reference sequence). The CDR3 bases are TGTGCCAGTCGGGTCGATCCCTCCAAAAACATTCAGTACTTC. Translated, it gives CASRVDPSKNIQYF.

This clone has a handful of counts. The chain has TRBV10-3 and TRBJ2-1, with TRBD1 matching over 9 bases. This CDR3 region has 15 residues. Germline lookup yields CDR1 ENHRY and CDR2 SYGVKD. The J segment lost 6 bases and the V segment lost 3 bases, leaving 6 bases of the junction unmatched. The CDR3 protein is CAISEFGTGSNEQFF. In DNA, the CDR3 is TGTGCCATCAGTGAATTCGGGACAGGGAGCAATGAGCAGTTCTTC.

This clone was recorded once. The rearrangement uses TRBV27 and TRBJ1-1; 7 bases line up with TRBD1. V was pared by 4 bases and J by 5 bases, with 7 bases of the junction left unmatched. There are 14 residues in the CDR3. CDR1 and CDR2 (germline): MNHEY, SMNVEV (reference sequence). DNA for the CDR3: TGTGCCAGCAGTTGGACAGGAGTTGGGACTGAAGCTTTCTTT. Encoded protein: CASSWTGVGTEAFF.

The chain is built from TRBV9 and TRBJ1-2; D is ambiguous. CDR1 SGDLS and CDR2 YYNGEE come from the germline V gene. The CDR3 spans 15 residues. Trimming pared 2 bases from V and 8 bases from J, leaving 19 bases between. The CDR3 DNA sequence: TGTGCCAGCAGCGTTACTGGTAGTGAGCCTTCGGGCTACACCTTC. Its translation: CASSVTGSEPSGYTF.

This clone appeared once. J is TRBJ1-1 and V is TRBV5-8; D gene uncertain. Trimming pared 1 base from V and 1 base from J, leaving 8 bases between. This CDR3 comprises 14 residues. Germline V lookup: CDR1 SGHTS, CDR2 YDEGEE. CDR3 DNA sequence: TGTGCCAGCAGCTTGTATTACGGGAACACTGAAGCTTTCTTT. This translates into CASSLYYGNTEAFF.

The V and J genes are TRBV3-1 (or the pseudogene TRBV3-2) and TRBJ1-1; D call uncertain. The CDR3 is made up of 13 amino acids. Germline CDR1 is LGHDT and CDR2 is YNNKEL (reference sequence). V shed 4 bases and J shed 1 base, with 7 bases lying between them. CDR3 residues: CASSRQTNTEAFF. CDR3 in DNA: TGTGCCAGCAGCCGACAAACGAACACTGAAGCTTTCTTT.

The V and J genes are TRBV6-5 and TRBJ2-2; D is perhaps TRBD1 (5 bases). With 0 bases removed from V and 6 bases from J, the gap between germline ends came to 11 bases. Per germline, CDR1 MNHEY and CDR2 SVGAGI. The CDR3 spans 15 residues. The CDR3 region is CASSYSPRASGELFF. The CDR3 coding sequence is TGTGCCAGCAGTTACTCCCCCAGGGCGTCCGGGGAGCTGTTTTTT.

The genes are TRBV6-5 and TRBJ2-7; 11 bases align to TRBD2. Germline lookup yields CDR1 MNHEY and CDR2 SVGAGI. This CDR3 is 15 amino acids long. V lost 3 bases to trimming and J lost 4 bases; unmatched junction nucleotides: 5. The CDR3 sequence: CASSYRGLADYEQYF. DNA for the CDR3: TGTGCCAGCAGTTATAGGGGACTAGCGGATTACGAGCAGTACTTC.

The V call is TRBV27, the J call TRBJ1-2; D is perhaps TRBD1 (5 bases). CDR3 length: 14 amino acids. Germline V gene lookup returns CDR1 MNHEY and CDR2 SMNVEV (reference sequence). Trimming took 3 bases from V and 8 from J, leaving 16 bases between them. The CDR3 nucleotides are TGTGCCAGCAGTTTTCGCCAGGGCAACTGGGGCTACACCTTC. Its protein product is CASSFRQGNWGYTF.

V gene TRBV4-1 combines with J gene TRBJ2-5; D may be TRBD2 (6 bases). Trimming removed 6 bases from V and 5 bases from J, with 13 bases in between. The CDR3 extends over 13 amino acids. Germline CDR1 is MGHRA and CDR2 is YSYEKL. The CDR3 protein is CASRKTSSETQYF. CDR3 nucleotides: TGCGCCAGCAGGAAGACTAGTTCCGAGACCCAGTACTTC.

The chain carries TRBV5-1 and TRBJ1-1; D is uncertain. The CDR3 is made up of 13 amino acids. V gave up 4 bases and J gave up 5 bases, with 12 bases separating them. Germline V CDR1 and CDR2: SGHRS, YFSETQ. CDR3 coding DNA: TGCGCCAGCAGCCGTGCGGGCGGGACTGAAGCTTTCTTT. Residues: CASSRAGGTEAFF.

The CDR3 is CASSRGPELFF. For the CDR3, the DNA is TGTGCCAGCAGCAGAGGGCCCGAGCTGTTTTTT. The chain carries TRBV11-2 and TRBJ2-2; perhaps TRBD2 as D (5 bases). CDR1 and CDR2 (germline): SGHAT, FQNNGV. This CDR3 spans 11 amino acids. V was shortened by 5 bases and J by 11 bases, with 9 bases between the two germline ends.

The V call is TRBV12-3 or TRBV12-4, the J call TRBJ1-2, with TRBD1 identical over 7 bases. V dropped 5 bases and J dropped 5; count of bases not matched to a gene: 5. CDR3 length: 13 residues. The CDR3, as DNA: TGTGCCAGCAGTATCAGGGGGGAATATGGCTACACCTTC. Protein product: CASSIRGEYGYTF.

This clone showed up just once. The V gene is TRBV14, the J gene TRBJ1-2; 7 bases line up with TRBD1. Per the germline V gene, CDR1 is SGHDN and CDR2 is FVKESK. V was clipped by 5 bases and J by 8 bases; unmatched bases: 8. The CDR3 consists of 13 residues. CDR3 sequence reads: CASSEQGYWGYTF. The CDR3, as DNA: TGTGCCAGCAGCGAACAGGGGTATTGGGGCTACACCTTC.

This clone has only a few counts. The chain combines TRBV15 with TRBJ1-2; tentative D call: TRBD1 (6 bases). CDR1 is LNHNV, CDR2 YYDKDF, per germline (reference sequence). The CDR3 covers 14 residues. V was cut by 0 bases and J by 4 bases, with 9 bases left in between. The CDR3 region has the DNA TGTGCCACCAGCAGAGATCGAGGGGGCTATGGCTACACCTTC. Its translation: CATSRDRGGYGYTF.

This sequence joins TRBV9 and TRBJ2-7; 10 positions agree with TRBD2. CDR1 SGDLS and CDR2 YYNGEE come from the germline V gene. The trim removed 3 bases at V and 6 bases at J, leaving 6 bases unmatched. The CDR3 has 14 residues. The CDR3 protein is CASSGAGGPREQYF. In DNA form, the CDR3 reads TGTGCCAGCAGCGGAGCGGGGGGGCCGCGCGAGCAGTACTTC.

The chain joins TRBV12-3 or TRBV12-4 to TRBJ1-5; D perhaps matches TRBD1 (6 bases). This CDR3 contains 13 residues. V was cut by 5 bases and J by 6 bases, with 11 bases left in between. The CDR3 nucleotides read TGTGCCAGCAGTGGACAGTCAGGTCAGCCCCAGCATTTT. Amino acids: CASSGQSGQPQHF.

The chain is built from TRBV5-5 and TRBJ1-1; no definite D call. This CDR3 is built from 13 residues. Germline V gives CDR1 SGHKS, CDR2 YYEKEE (reference sequence). Trimming shortened V by 0 bases and J by 6 bases, and 9 bases separated the two germline ends. This CDR3 is CASSLVEFPEAFF. CDR3 coding DNA: TGTGCCAGCAGCTTGGTGGAGTTCCCTGAAGCTTTCTTT.

V and J are TRBV6-6 and TRBJ1-1; D is unclear. V gave up 1 base and J gave up 8 bases, with 11 bases separating them. The CDR3 contains 13 residues. From germline, CDR1 is MNHNY and CDR2 SVGAGI (reference sequence). The CDR3 sequence is CASSYLPVTEAFF. The CDR3 DNA is TGTGCCAGCAGTTACTTACCGGTCACCGAAGCTTTCTTT.

The chain recombines TRBV11-3 with TRBJ2-3; TRBD2 matches at 11 bases. After removal of 3 bases from V and 2 bases from J, the junction contained 7 bases not matched to a gene. The V gene's germline CDR1 is SGHNT and CDR2 YENEEA. The CDR3 runs to 17 residues. The CDR3, as DNA: TGTGCCAGCAGCTTCAGGGCTAGCGGGGGGCCCACAGATACGCAGTATTTT. This encodes CASSFRASGGPTDTQYF.